This T cell receptor (beta chain) was identified in a study of memory CD4+ T cells and cytomegalovirus serostatus. Study context: This sample comes from healthy Belgian adults, under 10 CMV seropositive, around 26 seronegative. Points from the study as a whole: Median bootstrapped AUC for CMV status was about 0.94 originally, less than 0.93 US-trained. About 40% of the roughly 150 known CMV-associated TCRbeta sequences appeared in CD4+ memory.

Here immunoSEQ multiplex PCR was the method, and the copy in TCRdb shows in-frame clones only, minus some. The data show 40,000 or so clones, around three quarters seen once. The sort gate was single viable CD3+CD4+CD8-CD45RO+ cells for memory CD4+ T cells. The V gene end was trimmed by 1 base and the J gene end by 6 bases; junction bases not matched to a gene: 10. The germline CDR1 and CDR2 sequences are MGHRA and YSYEKL. The CDR3 loop spans 17 amino acids. This clone was seen once. Its antigen remains unidentified. The J gene is TRBJ1-5, the V gene TRBV4-1; 9 bases are shared with TRBD1. The sequenced material came from memory CD4+ T cells from blood. The source is an adult in good health and CMV-seronegative. The CDR3 sequence: CASSQGTGQGRTQPQHF. The CDR3, as DNA: TGCGCCAGCAGCCAAGGCACGGGACAGGGAAGGACTCAGCCCCAGCATTTT.